One sample yielded the 20 T cell receptor beta chains listed below, sequenced in a study of CD8 T cells in ankylosing spondylitis. Study-wide results and caveats: There was a TCR beta motif, made of 7 or 8 highly homologous variants, that appeared characteristic of ankylosing spondylitis blood.

Their specific antigens are unknown. TCRdb recomputed calls from the 5' RACE reads with MiXCR, one row per CDR3 protein. The sample carries a few hundred thousand distinct CDR3 sequences, about 20% recorded once. The sequenced material came from blood, either unsorted or a sorted T cell fraction (not recorded which). These receptors originate from a male donor with ankylosing spondylitis.

This clonotype was seen only a few times. J is TRBJ2-4 and V is TRBV6-1; possible D gene TRBD2, 6 bases. The length of the CDR3 is 16 residues. Trimming pared 3 bases from V and 7 bases from J, leaving 19 bases between. The germline gives CDR1 MNHNS, CDR2 SASEGT. As DNA, the CDR3 is TGTGCCAGCAGTGATTATGGGGGGACCCCCACTAACATTCAGTACTTC. Translation gives CASSDYGGTPTNIQYF.

The chain recombines TRBV13 with TRBJ2-5; TRBD2 matches at 11 bases. Germline V gene lookup returns CDR1 PRHDT and CDR2 FYEKMQ (reference sequence). This CDR3 is 17 amino acids long. Trimming cost V 5 bases and J 5 bases; bases outside gene matches: 13. CDR3 residues: CASSPRIAGGPGETQYF. CDR3 bases: TGTGCCAGCAGCCCACGAATAGCGGGAGGGCCCGGGGAGACCCAGTACTTC.

The rearrangement joins TRBV29-1 to TRBJ2-1; D is perhaps TRBD2 (6 bases). The ends were cut back, 3 bases at V and 7 bases at J, with 10 bases in the middle. In germline, CDR1 is SQVTM, CDR2 ANQGSEA. The CDR3 loop spans 12 amino acids. Written as DNA, the CDR3 is TGCAGCGTTGACGGGGGTGGGAATGAGCAGTTCTTC. It specifies CSVDGGGNEQFF.

This clonotype has just a few counts. This chain uses TRBV5-1 with TRBJ1-2; D ambiguous. V lost 0 bases to trimming and J lost 4 bases, with 7 bases between them. Germline assignment: CDR1 SGHRS and CDR2 YFSETQ. This CDR3 region has 13 residues. As DNA, the CDR3 is TGCGCCAGCAGCTTGGAAGGAGTCTATGGCTACACCTTC. This codes for CASSLEGVYGYTF.

The chain links TRBV9 to TRBJ2-3; 8 bases are a match to TRBD2. Unmatched junction bases numbered 11, after V lost 4 bases and J lost 7 bases. The germline V gene has CDR1 SGDLS and CDR2 YYNGEE. This CDR3 has 15 residues. The CDR3 region has the DNA TGTGCCAGCAGCTTAATTAGCGGGGACGCACATACGCAGTATTTT. It specifies CASSLISGDAHTQYF.

This clonotype was counted only a few times. The chain employs TRBV4-3 and TRBJ2-5; 7 nucleotides line up with TRBD1. The CDR3 sequence is 16 residues long. Germline CDR1 and CDR2: LGHNA and YSLEER. V lost 1 base and J lost 2; bases outside the gene matches: 7. The CDR3 DNA reads TGCGCCAGCAGCCAAGTTTTACCCAGGGGGCAAGAGACCCAGTACTTC. Its translation is CASSQVLPRGQETQYF.

The table lists this clonotype with many counts. The gene calls are TRBV29-1 and TRBJ2-3, with 9 bases lining up with TRBD2. Trimming removed 5 bases from V and 4 bases from J; junction bases left unmatched: 7. This CDR3 spans 14 amino acids. Germline CDR1 and CDR2: SQVTM and ANQGSEA. The CDR3 loop reads CSVRPAGGPDTQYF. CDR3 bases: TGCAGCGTTCGGCCAGCGGGAGGTCCAGATACGCAGTATTTT.

The chain joins TRBV6-1 to TRBJ1-6; D remains ambiguous. V lost 4 bases and J 6 bases, leaving 7 bases between the germline ends. Germline values: CDR1 MNHNS, CDR2 SASEGT. This CDR3 has 13 residues. The CDR3 DNA is TGTGCCAGCAGTGTGGATCTTAATTCACCCCTCCACTTT. Encoded protein: CASSVDLNSPLHF.

A few counts support this clonotype. The V gene is TRBV7-2, the J gene TRBJ1-6; D gene uncertain. Germline CDR1 is SGHTA and CDR2 is FQGNSA. Trimming shortened V by 3 bases and J by 4 bases, and 7 bases separated the two germline ends. CDR3 length: 14 residues. The CDR3 nucleotides read TGTGCCAGCAGCTTCGACGGATATAATTCACCCCTCCACTTT. The encoded protein is CASSFDGYNSPLHF.

This clonotype has more than one count but fewer than ten. The V and J genes are TRBV4-2 and TRBJ2-2, with D hard to call. The germline CDR1 and CDR2 sequences are LGHNA and YNFKEQ. CDR3 length: 16 residues. The V end lost 4 bases, the J end lost 3 bases, and 15 bases lay between the germline ends. CDR3 nucleotides: TGTGCCAGCAGCCTCCAACCCCAGCGAGACACCGGGGAGCTGTTTTTT. It specifies CASSLQPQRDTGELFF.

The CDR3 DNA sequence: TGTGCCAGCAGCTTAGACAGGGCTAGAAACACCATATATTTT. Residues: CASSLDRARNTIYF. The rearrangement joins TRBV7-2 to TRBJ1-3, with D possibly TRBD1 on 6 matching bases. Germline loops: CDR1 SGHTA, CDR2 FQGNSA. This CDR3 has 14 residues. V was shortened by 1 base and J by 5 bases, with 9 bases between the two germline ends.

This clonotype came up a few times. This sequence joins TRBV9 and TRBJ2-1; 7 bases match TRBD2. Unmatched junction bases numbered 9, after V lost 0 bases and J lost 9 bases. The CDR3 contains 15 residues. Germline V lookup: CDR1 SGDLS, CDR2 YYNGEE. CDR3 residues: CASSVGGGLVSEQFF. The CDR3, as DNA: TGTGCCAGCAGCGTAGGAGGTGGACTAGTTAGTGAGCAGTTCTTC.

The chain combines TRBV7-9 with TRBJ1-2; D is ambiguous. CDR3 length: 15 residues. Per the germline V gene, CDR1 is SEHNR and CDR2 is FQNEAQ (reference sequence). V lost 1 base to trimming and J lost 1 base, with 10 bases between them. CDR3 sequence (DNA): TGTGCCAGCAGCTTAGATTTGGCGGATAACTATGGCTACACCTTC. Its protein product is CASSLDLADNYGYTF.

This clonotype appeared a few times. The CDR3 reads CASSFLTGGLYGYTF. CDR3 coding DNA: TGTGCCAGCAGTTTTTTAACAGGGGGACTCTATGGCTACACCTTC. This rearrangement joins TRBV12-3 or TRBV12-4 to TRBJ1-2, with TRBD1 matching over 8 bases. The CDR3 length is 15 residues. The J segment lost 4 bases and the V segment lost 3 bases, leaving 7 bases of the junction unmatched.

As DNA, the CDR3 is TGCGCCAGCAGCCCATTTCCCGACCTCCGGTACGAGCAGTACTTC. Translated, it gives CASSPFPDLRYEQYF. This chain links TRBV4-3 with TRBJ2-7, with D unresolved. The CDR3 runs 15 residues. Trimming removed 4 bases at V and 4 bases at J, with 17 bases between. From germline, CDR1 is LGHNA and CDR2 YSLEER.

This clonotype turned up a few times. The V call is TRBV7-9, the J call TRBJ2-3, with 7 bases identical to TRBD1. CDR1 and CDR2 from the germline V gene are SEHNR and FQNEAQ (reference sequence). Losses at the gene ends were 4 bases for V and 4 bases for J; bases not matched to a gene: 11. The CDR3 totals 16 residues. In nucleotides, the CDR3 is TGTGCCAGCAGCTCCCGCAGGGGGATTTCCCCAGATACGCAGTATTTT. Amino acids: CASSSRRGISPDTQYF.

This clonotype was counted a few times. The chain joins TRBV6-5 to TRBJ2-7, with D perhaps matching TRBD1 (7 bases). This CDR3 has 16 amino acids. Trimming shortened V by 0 bases and J by 3 bases, and 15 bases separated the two germline ends. CDR1 is MNHEY and CDR2 is SVGAGI in the germline V gene. The CDR3 reads CASSYSGGGQDYEQYF. The CDR3 region has the DNA TGTGCCAGCAGTTACTCAGGAGGGGGCCAGGACTACGAGCAGTACTTC.

Only a few counts were recorded for this clonotype. The V gene is TRBV20-1, the J gene TRBJ2-7; perhaps TRBD2 as D (6 bases). The CDR3 consists of 14 residues. The germline gives CDR1 DFQATT, CDR2 SNEGSKA (reference sequence). Between the trimmed V and J ends, which lost 3 bases and 7 bases, there was a span of 19 bases. CDR3 region: CSASRLVRELEQYF. As DNA, the CDR3 is TGCAGTGCTAGTCGACTAGTCCGGGAGTTGGAGCAGTACTTC.

The chain combines TRBV28 with TRBJ2-7, with 7 positions matching TRBD1. Germline CDR1 MDHEN, CDR2 SYDVKM. The CDR3 is 15 residues long. V gave up 6 bases and J gave up 3 bases; unmatched junction bases: 11. DNA of the CDR3: TGTGCCAGCAGGGCCCCGGGACAGCCATACTACGAGCAGTACTTC. It yields the protein CASRAPGQPYYEQYF. Supplemented by reference TRBV28 and TRBJ2-7, the full variable domain reads DVKVTQSSRYLVKRTGEKVFLECVQDMDHENMFWYRQDPGLGLRLIYFSYDVKMKEKGDIPEGYSVSREKKERFSLILESASTNQTSMYLCASRAPGQPYYEQYFGPGTRLTVT.

This clonotype appeared a few times. The chain is built from TRBV30 and TRBJ2-2; no clear D gene. The CDR3 has 12 amino acids. V shed 4 bases and J shed 5 bases, with 8 bases lying between them. The germline V gene encodes CDR1 GTSNPN and CDR2 SVGIG (reference sequence). CDR3 sequence (DNA): TGTGCCTGGAATCTGGAGACCGGGGAGCTGTTTTTT. Translation gives CAWNLETGELFF. Complete variable domain (other parts from reference TRBV30 and TRBJ2-2): SQTIHQWPATLVQPVGSPLSLECTVEGTSNPNLYWYRQAAGRGLQLLFYSVGIGQISSEVPQNLSASRPQDRQFILSSKKLLLSDSGFYLCAWNLETGELFFGEGSRLTVL.